Listed below are T cell receptor beta chains from one sample, sequenced in a study of B cell selection in AIRE deficiency. Sequenced by immunoSEQ multiplex PCR; TCRdb stores in-frame clones only, minus some. The repertoire holds under 30,000 clones, with 95% to 98% as singletons. The sample taken for sequencing was conventional CD4+ T cells sorted from PBMCs. The receptor set was obtained from a human donor with AIRE deficiency. CDR3s include the opening cysteine and the closing phenylalanine or tryptophan. Each record gives: J gene, D gene, V gene, clone size, CDR3 protein, CDR3 DNA. A D gene is named only where the DNA matches it firmly. Some rows have no size entry. The others give once, few or many, or a class for an expanded clone.

>TRBJ2-7|NA|TRBV6-6|once
CASSYAGEYEQYF
TGTGCCAGCAGTTACGCCGGGGAATACGAGCAGTACTTC
>TRBJ2-1|TRBD2|TRBV7-2|NA
CAQGLAANEQFF
TGTGCCCAGGGACTAGCTGCCAATGAGCAGTTCTTC
>TRBJ1-2|TRBD1|TRBV11-2|NA
CASSRGQVYGYTF
TGTGCCAGCAGCCGAGGACAGGTCTATGGCTACACCTTC
>TRBJ1-3|NA|TRBV5-1|NA
CASSFPHSGNTIYF
TGCGCCAGCAGCTTCCCGCACTCTGGAAACACCATATATTTT
>TRBJ2-1|NA|TRBV14|NA
CASSQVAGWNEQFF
TGTGCCAGCAGCCAAGTGGCAGGTTGGAATGAGCAGTTCTTC
>TRBJ2-1|NA|TRBV15|NA
CATSRGFDEQFF
TGTGCCACCAGCAGAGGCTTTGATGAGCAGTTCTTC
>TRBJ1-5|NA|TRBV6-6|NA
CASSLRGTYQPQHF
TGTGCCAGCAGTTTGAGGGGAACGTATCAGCCCCAGCATTTT
>TRBJ1-4|NA|TRBV28|NA
CATGRINEKLFF
TGTGCCACCGGACGGATAAATGAAAAACTGTTTTTT
>TRBJ2-3|NA|TRBV30|NA
CAWSVLTKSTDTQYF
TGTGCCTGGAGTGTACTGACTAAAAGCACAGATACGCAGTATTTT
>TRBJ1-1|NA|TRBV18|once
CASSPAPGLEAFF
TGTGCCAGCTCACCAGCGCCGGGTCTTGAAGCTTTCTTT
>TRBJ2-7|NA|TRBV11-3|once
CASSLSMLGVQGRGYEQYF
TGTGCCAGCAGCTTAAGTATGCTCGGCGTCCAGGGGCGTGGGTACGAGCAGTACTTC
>TRBJ2-7|NA|TRBV6-1|NA
CASKSESYEQYF
TGTGCCAGCAAGTCAGAGTCCTACGAGCAGTACTTC
>TRBJ1-6|NA|TRBV27|NA
CASSATPGRAFYNSPLHF
TGTGCCAGCAGTGCGACCCCGGGCAGGGCTTTCTATAATTCACCCCTCCACTTT
>TRBJ2-7|NA|TRBV7-2|NA
CASRRGIIAYEQYF
TGTGCCAGCAGACGCGGGATCATCGCCTACGAGCAGTACTTC
>TRBJ2-7|NA|TRBV5-5|NA
CASSLAGTYEQYF
TGTGCCAGCAGCTTGGCAGGGACCTACGAGCAGTACTTC
>TRBJ2-1|NA|TRBV11-3|NA
CASSLGAQTYNEQFF
TGTGCCAGCAGCTTAGGTGCCCAAACCTACAATGAGCAGTTCTTC
>TRBJ2-3|NA|TRBV7-2|once
CASSLKADTQYF
TGTGCCAGCAGCTTAAAGGCCGATACGCAGTATTTT
>TRBJ2-3|NA|TRBV5-1|NA
CASSLEGTTRTDTQYF
TGCGCCAGCAGCTTGGAAGGGACAACGAGGACAGATACGCAGTATTTT
>TRBJ2-1|NA|TRBV7-3|NA
CASSPSGDNEQFF
TGTGCCAGCAGCCCATCAGGGGACAATGAGCAGTTCTTC
>TRBJ2-3|TRBD2|TRBV5-1|NA
CASSPPAGGNTDTQYF
TGCGCCAGCAGCCCCCCTGCGGGAGGTAACACAGATACGCAGTATTTT
>TRBJ2-7|TRBD2|TRBV30|NA
CAWSPKGGNYEQYF
TGTGCCTGGAGCCCAAAGGGAGGGAACTACGAGCAGTACTTC
>TRBJ1-1|TRBD1|TRBV5-5|NA
CASSLIIGGTDRNEAFF
TGTGCCAGCAGCTTGATTATCGGTGGGACAGATAGAAATGAAGCTTTCTTT
>TRBJ2-7|TRBD1|TRBV5-1|NA
CASSLAGTGDEQYF
TGCGCCAGCAGCTTGGCGGGGACAGGGGATGAGCAGTACTTC
>TRBJ1-2|TRBD1|TRBV19|NA
CASSTGQGGYGYTF
TGTGCCAGTAGTACCGGACAGGGCGGCTATGGCTACACCTTC
>TRBJ2-7|NA|TRBV28|NA
CASSSGGYTNEQYF
TGTGCCAGCAGTTCTGGGGGATACACCAACGAGCAGTACTTC
>TRBJ2-7|NA|TRBV5-1|NA
CASSLFGGATYEQYF
TGCGCCAGCAGCTTGTTTGGGGGAGCCACCTACGAGCAGTACTTC
>TRBJ2-5|NA|TRBV18|NA
CASSPRRGGIGETQYF
TGTGCCAGCTCACCACGGAGGGGAGGTATAGGAGAGACCCAGTACTTC
>TRBJ2-7|NA|TRBV28|NA
CASSLGRGSSYEQYF
TGTGCCAGCAGTTTGGGACGGGGGAGCTCCTACGAGCAGTACTTC
>TRBJ2-7|NA|TRBV7-2|NA
CASSLGTGGGGPYEQYF
TGTGCCAGCAGCTTAGGAACAGGAGGGGGGGGGCCCTACGAGCAGTACTTC
>TRBJ2-3|NA|TRBV6-5|NA
CASSSPGTSTDTQYF
TGTGCCAGCAGTTCCCCCGGGACTAGCACAGATACGCAGTATTTT
>TRBJ1-6|NA|TRBV7-9|NA
CASSNSANSPLHF
TGTGCCAGCAGTAATAGTGCCAATTCACCCCTCCACTTT
>TRBJ2-2|NA|TRBV18|NA
CASSPPMRAGTGELFF
TGTGCCAGCTCACCACCGATGCGGGCGGGGACCGGGGAGCTGTTTTTT
>TRBJ1-2|NA|TRBV7-2|NA
CASSLAPSNYGYTF
TGTGCCAGCAGCCTGGCCCCTTCTAACTATGGCTACACCTTC
>TRBJ2-1|TRBD1|TRBV7-3|NA
CASSQQGANEQFF
TGTGCCAGCAGCCAACAGGGGGCGAATGAGCAGTTCTTC
>TRBJ2-1|NA|TRBV11-2|NA
CASSQDSPGYNEQFF
TGTGCCAGCAGCCAAGATAGTCCGGGTTACAATGAGCAGTTCTTC
>TRBJ2-7|TRBD1|TRBV27|NA
CASSFRQGYEQYF
TGTGCCAGCAGTTTCCGACAGGGCTACGAGCAGTACTTC
>TRBJ2-7|TRBD2|TRBV19|NA
CASSIGLAGGYEQYF
TGTGCCAGTAGTATCGGACTAGCGGGAGGATACGAGCAGTACTTC
>TRBJ2-5|TRBD2|TRBV28|NA
CASSPMTSGRKTQYF
TGTGCCAGCAGTCCAATGACTAGCGGGAGAAAGACCCAGTACTTC
>TRBJ2-6|NA|TRBV19|NA
CASSILSRSSGANVLTF
TGTGCCAGTAGTATCCTTTCACGGAGCTCTGGGGCCAACGTCCTGACTTTC
>TRBJ2-1|TRBD2|TRBV4-1|NA
CASSQALTSGSGNEQFF
TGCGCCAGCAGCCAAGCCTTGACTAGCGGGAGCGGTAATGAGCAGTTCTTC
>TRBJ1-2|TRBD1|TRBV27|NA
CASSPRTGYGYTF
TGTGCCAGCAGTCCACGGACAGGCTATGGCTACACCTTC
>TRBJ2-1|NA|TRBV7-7|NA
CASSIAPSSYNEQFF
TGTGCTAGCAGCATAGCACCAAGCTCCTACAATGAGCAGTTCTTC
>TRBJ2-4|TRBD1|TRBV9|NA
CASSVSGQGWSDNIQYF
TGTGCCAGCAGCGTTTCCGGACAGGGTTGGAGTGATAACATTCAGTACTTC
>TRBJ2-3|NA|TRBV9|NA
CASKSGPTGTDTQYF
TGTGCCAGCAAGTCGGGACCGACTGGGACAGATACGCAGTATTTT
>TRBJ1-1|NA|TRBV28|NA
CASSKQMNTEAFF
TGTGCCAGCAGCAAACAGATGAACACTGAAGCTTTCTTT
>TRBJ2-5|NA|TRBV7-9|once
CASSFGVLSQETQYF
TGTGCCAGCAGCTTCGGGGTTCTTTCTCAAGAGACCCAGTACTTC
>TRBJ2-3|NA|TRBV5-4|NA
CASSLDAKGGTDTQYF
TGTGCCAGCAGCTTGGATGCAAAAGGTGGCACAGATACGCAGTATTTT
>TRBJ2-7|NA|TRBV28|NA
CASGGSGIYSYEQYF
TGTGCCAGCGGGGGGAGCGGAATATACTCCTACGAGCAGTACTTC
>TRBJ1-6|NA|TRBV4-2|NA
CASSQDLVRGGSPLHF
TGTGCCAGCAGCCAAGATCTGGTGAGGGGCGGTTCCCCCCTCCACTTT
>TRBJ2-3|TRBD2|TRBV7-8|once
CADGAGVDTQYF
TGTGCCGATGGGGCGGGAGTCGATACGCAGTATTTT
>TRBJ2-7|TRBD2|TRBV27|NA
CASSATSGRIYEQYF
TGTGCCAGCAGTGCCACTAGCGGGAGAATATACGAGCAGTACTTC
>TRBJ1-2|TRBD1|TRBV6-6|NA
CASSATGTDYGYTF
TGTGCCAGCAGTGCAACCGGGACAGACTATGGCTACACCTTC
>TRBJ1-5|TRBD1|TRBV7-2|NA
CASSLGQGGSNQPQHF
TGTGCCAGCAGCTTGGGACAGGGTGGGAGCAATCAGCCCCAGCATTTT
>TRBJ1-4|NA|TRBV9|once
CASSVEAHGEKLFF
TGTGCCAGCAGCGTAGAGGCTCATGGGGAAAAACTGTTTTTT
>TRBJ2-7|NA|TRBV5-4|NA
CASSLVVNSYEQYF
TGTGCCAGCAGCTTGGTGGTCAACTCCTACGAGCAGTACTTC